This T cell receptor beta chain was recorded in a study of T cells in Graves' hyperthyroidism and ophthalmopathy. Study context: At the time of initial diagnosis and before any treatment, peripheral blood was collected. General observations from the study: In blood, most of the thyroid clonotypes expanded above 0.001 were also present. For ophthalmopathy, model prediction preceded onset by a median 6.5 months.

Amplified TCR beta CDR3 regions derived from RNA transcripts. The primer set for the first-round RT-PCR of the TCR CDR3 was HTBI. MiXCR, applied by TCRdb to the multiplex PCR reads, yields one record per CDR3 protein. The profile shows 270,000 or so distinct CDR3 sequences, less than 30% of them singletons. Germline CDR1 is MGHRA and CDR2 is YSYEKL. The CDR3 totals 13 residues. V was cut by 4 bases and J by 2 bases, with 6 bases left in between. Clinical symptoms, serum thyroxine and TRAb, thyroid ultrasound and orbital computed tomography were used for the diagnoses. This clonotype was recorded many times. Its target is not known.

The sample comprised blood. The chain is built from TRBV4-1 and TRBJ1-3; no clear D gene. This receptor was taken from a man in his forties or fifties with Graves' hyperthyroidism that later progressed to Graves' ophthalmopathy. CDR3 nucleotide sequence: TGCGCCAGCAGCCCGGGGACTGGAAACACCATATATTTT. Translating it yields CASSPGTGNTIYF.